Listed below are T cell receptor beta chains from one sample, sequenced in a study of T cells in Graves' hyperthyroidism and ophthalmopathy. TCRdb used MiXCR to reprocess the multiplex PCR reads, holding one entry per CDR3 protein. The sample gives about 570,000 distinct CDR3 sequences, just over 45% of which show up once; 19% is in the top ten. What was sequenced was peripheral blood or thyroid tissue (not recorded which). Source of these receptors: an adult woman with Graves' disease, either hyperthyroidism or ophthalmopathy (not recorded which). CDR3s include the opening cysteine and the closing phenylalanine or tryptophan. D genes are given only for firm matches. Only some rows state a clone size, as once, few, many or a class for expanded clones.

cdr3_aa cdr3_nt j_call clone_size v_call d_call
CASSYKGGHNQPQHF TGTGCCAGCAGCTACAAAGGGGGGCACAATCAGCCCCAGCATTTT TRBJ1-5 - TRBV7-2 -
CASSHQVQHF TGTGCCAGCAGCCATCAGGTCCAGCATTTT TRBJ1-5 - TRBV4-2 -
CASSAQGIVGEAFF TGTGCCAGCAGTGCCCAAGGGATCGTGGGTGAAGCTTTCTTT TRBJ1-1 many TRBV25-1 -
CSARDGSNYGYTF TGCAGTGCTAGAGATGGGTCTAACTATGGCTACACCTTC TRBJ1-2 many TRBV20-1 -
CASTSHLFNQPQHF TGTGCCAGTACCAGCCATCTTTTCAATCAGCCCCAGCATTTT TRBJ1-5 many TRBV19 -
CASGTPGGTAPLHF TGTGCCAGCGGGACCCCCGGGGGCACGGCGCCCCTCCACTTT TRBJ1-6 many TRBV7-9 -
CATSRDWGHDTQYF TGTGCCACCAGCAGAGATTGGGGACATGATACGCAGTATTTT TRBJ2-3 - TRBV15 -
CAIIPGENYGYTF TGTGCCATCATCCCTGGAGAAAACTATGGCTACACCTTC TRBJ1-2 - TRBV10-3 -
CASSPPNQPQYF TGTGCCAGTAGTCCGCCCAATCAGCCCCAGTACTTC TRBJ2-5 - TRBV7-9 -
CAISRDRGTGNTIYF TGTGCCATCAGTAGAGACAGGGGGACTGGAAACACCATATATTTT TRBJ1-3 many TRBV10-3 TRBD1
CASSPGTSTYQETQYF TGTGCCAGCAGCCCCGGGACTAGCACGTACCAAGAGACCCAGTACTTC TRBJ2-5 - TRBV11-2 TRBD2
CASSLGGPAYGEQYF TGTGCCAGCAGCTTGGGGGGACCAGCGTACGGGGAGCAGTACTTC TRBJ2-7 - TRBV5-1 -
CAISETSGMEETQYF TGTGCCATCAGTGAGACTAGCGGAATGGAAGAGACCCAGTACTTC TRBJ2-5 - TRBV10-3 TRBD2
CAISAGDRAFDSPLHF TGTGCCATCAGTGCGGGGGACAGGGCGTTTGATTCACCCCTCCACTTT TRBJ1-6 - TRBV10-3 TRBD1
CASSPGNLQETQYF TGTGCCAGCAGTCCGGGGAACCTTCAAGAGACCCAGTACTTC TRBJ2-5 many TRBV9 -
CASSQLTGTVKETQYF TGCGCCAGCAGCCAGCTTACCGGGACAGTAAAAGAGACCCAGTACTTC TRBJ2-5 many TRBV4-1 TRBD1
CSASNVGNTEAFF TGCAGCGCCTCGAACGTTGGGAACACTGAAGCTTTCTTT TRBJ1-1 - TRBV20-1 -
CSARRGQGPDNYGYTF TGCAGTGCTAGGAGGGGACAGGGGCCAGATAACTATGGCTACACCTTC TRBJ1-2 many TRBV20-1 TRBD1
CASSATGGSGEQYF TGTGCCAGCAGTGCTACAGGGGGCTCGGGCGAGCAGTACTTC TRBJ2-7 few TRBV12-3/TRBV12-4 TRBD1
CAISEPTSGGSETQYF TGTGCCATCAGTGAGCCGACTAGCGGGGGTTCAGAGACCCAGTACTTC TRBJ2-5 few TRBV10-3 TRBD2
CSASASFPETQHF TGCAGTGCTAGTGCGAGCTTCCCAGAGACCCAGCATTTT TRBJ1-5 - TRBV20-1 -
CASSVTSGSGGWETQHF TGTGCCAGCAGCGTGACTAGCGGGAGTGGGGGCTGGGAGACCCAGCATTTT TRBJ1-5 - TRBV7-2 -
CASNGKPGRTGELFF TGTGCCAGCAATGGGAAACCGGGACGAACCGGGGAGCTGTTTTTT TRBJ2-2 many TRBV2 -
CASSRDYPLETQYF TGCGCCAGCAGCCGGGACTACCCCTTGGAGACCCAGTACTTC TRBJ2-5 many TRBV5-1 TRBD2
CSATYQGGRVYGTQYF TGCAGTGCTACCTATCAGGGGGGACGAGTCTATGGGACCCAGTACTTC TRBJ2-5 - TRBV20-1 -
CASSQLGQKNTGELFF TGTGCCAGCAGTCAACTCGGACAGAAGAACACCGGGGAGCTGTTTTTT TRBJ2-2 many TRBV7-9 -
CASSPSGKGSTF TGTGCCAGCAGCCCGAGCGGGAAGGGCTCCACCTTC TRBJ1-2 - TRBV2 -
CASSRGQSGNTEAFF TGTGCCAGCAGCCGGGGACAGAGCGGGAACACTGAAGCTTTCTTT TRBJ1-1 - TRBV7-2 TRBD1
CASSRYGAQNTEAFF TGTGCCAGCAGCCGCTATGGGGCGCAGAACACTGAAGCTTTCTTT TRBJ1-1 many TRBV12-3/TRBV12-4 -
CASSLQGGYLSYEQYF TGTGCCAGCAGTTTACAGGGGGGTTACCTCTCCTACGAGCAGTACTTC TRBJ2-7 - TRBV9 TRBD1
CSVARFNYGYTF TGCAGCGTTGCCAGGTTCAACTATGGCTACACCTTC TRBJ1-2 - TRBV29-1 -
CASSSDLDRFPYEQYF TGTGCCAGCAGCTCGGACCTAGACAGGTTCCCCTACGAGCAGTACTTC TRBJ2-7 - TRBV7-9 -
CASSPTRPPYEQYF TGCGCCAGCAGCCCCACTAGACCGCCCTACGAGCAGTACTTC TRBJ2-7 many TRBV4-1 -
CASSLAGAITEAFF TGTGCCAGCAGCTTGGCAGGGGCAATCACTGAAGCTTTCTTT TRBJ1-1 many TRBV11-2 -
CSARGGQGFDTEAFF TGCAGTGCTAGAGGTGGACAGGGCTTTGACACTGAAGCTTTCTTT TRBJ1-1 - TRBV20-1 TRBD1
CASSRGGQPQHF TGTGCCAGCAGCCGTGGGGGTCAGCCCCAGCATTTT TRBJ1-5 many TRBV7-2 -
CSVETGGGNTIYF TGCAGCGTTGAAACAGGGGGCGGGAACACCATATATTTT TRBJ1-3 few TRBV29-1 TRBD1
CASSIEGTTLTEAFF TGTGCCAGTAGTATTGAGGGCACCACCCTCACTGAAGCTTTCTTT TRBJ1-1 - TRBV19 -
CASSSGIHYGYTF TGCGCCAGCAGCTCAGGGATCCACTATGGCTACACCTTC TRBJ1-2 - TRBV5-1 -
CASSPSRQGGYTF TGTGCCAGCAGCCCCTCGCGGCAGGGTGGCTACACCTTC TRBJ1-2 - TRBV5-1 -